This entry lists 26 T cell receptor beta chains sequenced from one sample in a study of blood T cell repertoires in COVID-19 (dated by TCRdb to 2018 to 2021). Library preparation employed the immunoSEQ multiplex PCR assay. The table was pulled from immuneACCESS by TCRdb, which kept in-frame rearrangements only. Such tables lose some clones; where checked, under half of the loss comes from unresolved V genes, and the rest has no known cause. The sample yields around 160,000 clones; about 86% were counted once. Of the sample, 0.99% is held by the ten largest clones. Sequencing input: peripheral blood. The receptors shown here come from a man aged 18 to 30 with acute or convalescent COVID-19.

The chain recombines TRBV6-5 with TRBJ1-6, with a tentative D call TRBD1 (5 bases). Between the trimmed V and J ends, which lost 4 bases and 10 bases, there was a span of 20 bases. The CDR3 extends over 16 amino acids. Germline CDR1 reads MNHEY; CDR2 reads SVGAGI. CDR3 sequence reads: CASSSTTGGSGSPLHF. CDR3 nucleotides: TGTGCCAGCAGTTCCACGACGGGGGGGAGTGGATCACCCCTCCACTTT.

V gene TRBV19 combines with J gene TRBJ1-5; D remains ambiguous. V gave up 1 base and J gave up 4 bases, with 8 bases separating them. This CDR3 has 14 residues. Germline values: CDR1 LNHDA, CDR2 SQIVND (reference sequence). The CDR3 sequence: CASSIAQTNQPQHF. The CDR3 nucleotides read TGTGCCAGTAGTATAGCACAGACAAATCAGCCCCAGCATTTT.

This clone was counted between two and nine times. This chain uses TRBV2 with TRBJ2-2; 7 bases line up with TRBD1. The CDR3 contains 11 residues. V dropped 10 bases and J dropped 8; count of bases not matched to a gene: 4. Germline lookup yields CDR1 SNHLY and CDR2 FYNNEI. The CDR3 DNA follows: TGTGCCAAGGCGGACAGGGGGGAGCTGTTTTTT. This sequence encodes CAKADRGELFF.

The CDR3 region has the DNA TGCGCCAGCAGCACCGGACAGGGATCTTATGGCTACACCTTC. It yields the protein CASSTGQGSYGYTF. The chain has TRBV5-1 and TRBJ1-2; TRBD1 matches at 8 bases. The V and J ends lost 4 bases and 5 bases, in that order; junction bases with no gene match: 7. The CDR3 is 14 amino acids. Germline CDR1 is SGHRS and CDR2 is YFSETQ.

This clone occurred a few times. CDR3 protein: CASSTELGGYGYTF. The CDR3, as DNA: TGTGCCAGCAGTACCGAATTAGGGGGCTATGGCTACACCTTC. The V and J genes are TRBV6-4 and TRBJ1-2; D might be TRBD1 (6 bases). Germline V gives CDR1 MRHNA, CDR2 SNTAGT. The ends were cut back, 5 bases at V and 4 bases at J, with 14 bases in the middle. The length of the CDR3 is 14 residues.

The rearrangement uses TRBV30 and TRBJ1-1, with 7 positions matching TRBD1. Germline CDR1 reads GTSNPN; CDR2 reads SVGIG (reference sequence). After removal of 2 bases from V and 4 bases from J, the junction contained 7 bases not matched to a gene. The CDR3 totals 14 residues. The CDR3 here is CAWSMIQGTTEAFF. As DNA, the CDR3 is TGTGCCTGGAGTATGATACAGGGGACCACTGAAGCTTTCTTT.

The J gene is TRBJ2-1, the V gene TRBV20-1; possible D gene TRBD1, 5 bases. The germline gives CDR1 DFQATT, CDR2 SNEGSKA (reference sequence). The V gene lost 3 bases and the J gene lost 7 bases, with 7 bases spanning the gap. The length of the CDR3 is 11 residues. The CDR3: CSARGQNEQFF. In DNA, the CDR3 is TGCAGTGCTAGGGGGCAGAATGAGCAGTTCTTC.

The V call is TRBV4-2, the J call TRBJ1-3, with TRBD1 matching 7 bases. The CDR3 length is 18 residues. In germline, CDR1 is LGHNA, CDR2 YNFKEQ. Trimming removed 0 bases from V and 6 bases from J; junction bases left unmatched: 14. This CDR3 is CASSQDAIDRDSKNTIYF. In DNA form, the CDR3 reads TGTGCCAGCAGCCAAGACGCGATCGACAGGGACAGTAAAAACACCATATATTTT.

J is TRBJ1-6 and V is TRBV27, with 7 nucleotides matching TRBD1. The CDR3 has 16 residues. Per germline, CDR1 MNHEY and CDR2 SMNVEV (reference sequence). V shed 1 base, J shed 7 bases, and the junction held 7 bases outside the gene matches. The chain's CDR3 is CASSLYPGGINSPLHF. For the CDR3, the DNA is TGTGCCAGCAGTTTATATCCAGGGGGAATAAATTCACCCCTCCACTTT.

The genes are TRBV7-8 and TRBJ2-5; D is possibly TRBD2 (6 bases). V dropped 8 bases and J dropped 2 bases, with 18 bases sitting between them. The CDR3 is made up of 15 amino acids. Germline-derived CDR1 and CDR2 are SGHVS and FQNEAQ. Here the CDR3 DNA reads TGTGCCAGCGCTACCCGACGGGGGATACAAGAGACCCAGTACTTC. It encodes CASATRRGIQETQYF.

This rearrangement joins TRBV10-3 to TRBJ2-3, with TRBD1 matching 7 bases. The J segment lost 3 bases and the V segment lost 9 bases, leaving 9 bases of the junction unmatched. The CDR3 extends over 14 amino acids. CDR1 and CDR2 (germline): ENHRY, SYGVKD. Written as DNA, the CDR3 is TGTGCCATTAAGGAAACAGGGGAGACAGATACGCAGTATTTT. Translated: CAIKETGETDTQYF.

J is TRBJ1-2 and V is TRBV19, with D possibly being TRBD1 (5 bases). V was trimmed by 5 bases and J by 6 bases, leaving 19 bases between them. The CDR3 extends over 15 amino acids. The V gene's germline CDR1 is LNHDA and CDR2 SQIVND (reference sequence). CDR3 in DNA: TGTGCCAGTAGTGTAACGACAGCCACTGGGGATGGCTACACCTTC. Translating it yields CASSVTTATGDGYTF.

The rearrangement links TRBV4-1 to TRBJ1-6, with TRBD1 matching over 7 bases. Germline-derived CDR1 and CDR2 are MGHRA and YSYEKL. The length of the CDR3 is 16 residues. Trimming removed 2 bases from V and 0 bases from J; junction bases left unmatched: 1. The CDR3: CASSQRDSSYNSPLHF. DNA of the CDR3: TGCGCCAGCAGCCAACGGGACAGCTCCTATAATTCACCCCTCCACTTT.

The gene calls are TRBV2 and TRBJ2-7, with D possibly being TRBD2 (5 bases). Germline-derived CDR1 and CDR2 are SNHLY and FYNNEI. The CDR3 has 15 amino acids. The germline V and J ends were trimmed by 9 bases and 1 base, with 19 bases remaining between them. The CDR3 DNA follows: TGTGCCAGTACTTCTGTGGAGGACTGGTCCTACGAGCAGTACGTC. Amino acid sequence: CASTSVEDWSYEQYV.

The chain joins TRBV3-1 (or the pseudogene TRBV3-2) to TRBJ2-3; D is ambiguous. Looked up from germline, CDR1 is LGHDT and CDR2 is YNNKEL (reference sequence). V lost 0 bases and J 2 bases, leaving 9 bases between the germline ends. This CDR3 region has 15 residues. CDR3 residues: CASSQEYKYTDTQYF. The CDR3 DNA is TGTGCCAGCAGCCAAGAATACAAATACACAGATACGCAGTATTTT.

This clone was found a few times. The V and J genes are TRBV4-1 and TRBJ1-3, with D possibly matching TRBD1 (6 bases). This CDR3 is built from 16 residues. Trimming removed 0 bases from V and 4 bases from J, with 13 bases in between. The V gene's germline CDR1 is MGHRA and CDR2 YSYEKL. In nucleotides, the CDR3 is TGCGCCAGCAGCCAAGATATCACAGGGCGAGGAAACACCATATATTTT. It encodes CASSQDITGRGNTIYF.

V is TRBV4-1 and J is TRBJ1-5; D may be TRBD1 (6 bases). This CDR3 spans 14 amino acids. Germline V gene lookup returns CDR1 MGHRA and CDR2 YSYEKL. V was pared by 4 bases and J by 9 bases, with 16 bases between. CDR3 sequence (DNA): TGCGCCAGCAGCCCACCAGGGGTAACCACGCCCCAGCATTTT. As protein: CASSPPGVTTPQHF.

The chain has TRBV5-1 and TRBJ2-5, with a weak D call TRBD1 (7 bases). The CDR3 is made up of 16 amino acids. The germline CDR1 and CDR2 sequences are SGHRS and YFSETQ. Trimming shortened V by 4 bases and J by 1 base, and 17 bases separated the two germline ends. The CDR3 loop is CASSLVGGQPQETQYF. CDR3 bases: TGCGCCAGCAGCCTCGTGGGGGGACAGCCCCAAGAGACCCAGTACTTC.

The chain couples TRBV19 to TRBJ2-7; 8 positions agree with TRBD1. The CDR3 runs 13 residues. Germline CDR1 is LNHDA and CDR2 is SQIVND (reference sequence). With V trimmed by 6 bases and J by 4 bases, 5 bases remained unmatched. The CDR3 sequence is CASRTRQGYEQYF. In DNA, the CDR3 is TGTGCCAGTAGAACACGACAGGGGTACGAGCAGTACTTC. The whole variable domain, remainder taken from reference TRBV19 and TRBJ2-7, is DGGITQSPKYLFRKEGQNVTLSCEQNLNHDAMYWYRQDPGQGLRLIYYSQIVNDFQKGDIAEGYSVSREKKESFPLTVTSAQKNPTAFYLCASRTRQGYEQYFGPGTRLTVT.

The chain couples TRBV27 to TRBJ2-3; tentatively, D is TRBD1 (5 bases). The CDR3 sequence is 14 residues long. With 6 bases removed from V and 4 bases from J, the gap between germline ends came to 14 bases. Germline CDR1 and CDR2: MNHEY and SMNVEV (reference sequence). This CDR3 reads CASRWSGWPDTQYF. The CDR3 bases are TGTGCCAGCAGGTGGTCAGGGTGGCCAGATACGCAGTATTTT.

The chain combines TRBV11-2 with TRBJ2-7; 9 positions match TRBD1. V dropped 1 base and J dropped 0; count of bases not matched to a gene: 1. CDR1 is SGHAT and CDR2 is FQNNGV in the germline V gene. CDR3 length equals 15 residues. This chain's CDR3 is CASSLGQGVSYEQYV. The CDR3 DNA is TGTGCCAGCAGCTTAGGACAGGGGGTCTCCTACGAGCAGTACGTC.

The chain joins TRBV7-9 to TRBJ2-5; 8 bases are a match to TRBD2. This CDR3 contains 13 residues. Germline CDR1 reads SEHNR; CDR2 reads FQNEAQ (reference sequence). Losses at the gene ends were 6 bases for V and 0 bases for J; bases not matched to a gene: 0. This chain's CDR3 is CASRLADQETQYF. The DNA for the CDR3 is TGTGCCAGCAGACTAGCGGACCAAGAGACCCAGTACTTC.

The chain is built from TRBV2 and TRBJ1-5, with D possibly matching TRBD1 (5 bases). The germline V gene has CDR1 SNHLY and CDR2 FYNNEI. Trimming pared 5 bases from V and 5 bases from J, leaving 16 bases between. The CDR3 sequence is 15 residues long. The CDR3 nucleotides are TGTGCCAGCAGTCTGGACAAAGCTGAGGATCAGCCCCAGCATTTT. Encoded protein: CASSLDKAEDQPQHF.

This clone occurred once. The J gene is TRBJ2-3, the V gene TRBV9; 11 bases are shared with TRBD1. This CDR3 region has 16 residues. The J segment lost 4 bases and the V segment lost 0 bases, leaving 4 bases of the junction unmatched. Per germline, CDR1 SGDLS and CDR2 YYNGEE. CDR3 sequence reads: CASSVGDRGYADTQYF. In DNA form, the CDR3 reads TGTGCCAGCAGCGTAGGGGACAGGGGGTATGCAGATACGCAGTATTTT.

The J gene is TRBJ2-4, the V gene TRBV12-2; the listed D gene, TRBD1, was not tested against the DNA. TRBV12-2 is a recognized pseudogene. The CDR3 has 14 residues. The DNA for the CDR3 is TGTGCAAGTCGCCCGAGCCCCCCAGGGCGCATTCAGTACTTC. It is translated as CASRPSPPGRIQYF.

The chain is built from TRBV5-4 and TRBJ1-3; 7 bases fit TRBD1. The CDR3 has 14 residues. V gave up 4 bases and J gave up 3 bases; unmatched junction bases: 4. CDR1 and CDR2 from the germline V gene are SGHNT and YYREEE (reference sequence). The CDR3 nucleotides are TGTGCCAGCAGCGCCGACAGGGTTGGAAACACCATATATTTT. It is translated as CASSADRVGNTIYF.